Presented here are 15 T cell receptor beta chains from one specimen sequenced in a study of T cells in Graves' hyperthyroidism and ophthalmopathy (dated by TCRdb to about 2019). The receptor library was made with multiplex PCR. The instrument was an Illumina HiSeq 2000. The TCR beta CDR3 regions were amplified from the RNA transcripts. A first-round RT-PCR of the TCR CDR3 used the HTBI primer set with the Qiagen OneStep RT-PCR kit. In-frame beta chains were kept once TCRdb had trimmed the public reads at Q25 with fastp and called clones with MiXCR. For every CDR3 protein sequence, its rows merge into one entry that carries the most common genes and DNA. The sample yields under 350,000 distinct CDR3 sequences; approximately 22% were counted once. 50% of the sample lies in the top ten. The sequencing input was blood. These receptors came from a woman in her forties or fifties with Graves' hyperthyroidism.

This rearrangement joins TRBV5-6 to TRBJ1-4; D gene ambiguous. V was shortened by 4 bases and J by 6 bases, with 10 bases between the two germline ends. The CDR3 is 13 residues long. Germline CDR1 SGHDT, CDR2 YYEEEE. The CDR3 loop is CASSLRQDEKLFF. For the CDR3, the DNA is TGTGCCAGCAGCCTGCGCCAGGATGAAAAACTGTTTTTT.

This clonotype showed up just a few times. The rearrangement joins TRBV2 to TRBJ1-2; D gene uncertain. Between the trimmed V and J ends, which lost 7 bases and 0 bases, there was a span of 12 bases. This CDR3 has 14 residues. The germline V gene encodes CDR1 SNHLY and CDR2 FYNNEI. For the CDR3, the DNA is TGTGCCAGCAAACCCCGGAACTCTAACTATGGCTACACCTTC. Amino acids: CASKPRNSNYGYTF.

This clonotype occurred many times. The chain uses TRBV7-8 and TRBJ2-2; TRBD2 aligns across 9 bases. This CDR3 contains 15 residues. V shed 2 bases and J 8 bases; nucleotides not matched to a gene: 6. CDR1 is SGHVS, CDR2 FQNEAQ, per germline. CDR3 in amino acids: CASSLRGRADGELFF. For the CDR3, the DNA is TGTGCCAGCAGCTTACGCGGGAGGGCCGATGGGGAGCTGTTTTTT.

This clonotype occurred many times. The V and J genes are TRBV6-1 and TRBJ1-2; TRBD1 is a possible D gene (6 bases). The V end lost 10 bases, the J end lost 6 bases, and 18 bases lay between the germline ends. CDR1 and CDR2 (germline): MNHNS, SASEGT. This CDR3 is 13 amino acids long. Written as DNA, the CDR3 is TGTGCCATTAAGGGATCAGGGGCTCATGGCTACACCTTC. It encodes CAIKGSGAHGYTF.

This clonotype was counted between two and nine times. The chain employs TRBV4-2 and TRBJ1-5, with TRBD1 as a possible D gene (6 bases). Germline V gives CDR1 LGHNA, CDR2 YNFKEQ. The CDR3 totals 14 residues. The V and J ends lost 3 bases and 7 bases respectively, with 13 bases between them. CDR3 protein: CASSQGEGQQPQHF. CDR3 coding DNA: TGTGCCAGCAGCCAGGGGGAGGGACAACAGCCCCAGCATTTT.

This clonotype was seen ten or more times. The J gene is TRBJ1-6, the V gene TRBV5-1, with D uncertain. Trimming shortened V by 0 bases and J by 7 bases, and 11 bases separated the two germline ends. The germline V gene has CDR1 SGHRS and CDR2 YFSETQ. The CDR3 runs 15 residues. CDR3 protein: CASSLGARSNSPLHF. Written as DNA, the CDR3 is TGCGCCAGCAGCTTGGGGGCACGGTCGAATTCACCCCTCCACTTT.

The chain joins TRBV27 to TRBJ2-1, with 8 bases lining up with TRBD2. V shed 2 bases, J shed 3 bases, and the junction held 3 bases outside the gene matches. CDR1 and CDR2 (germline): MNHEY, SMNVEV (reference sequence). The length of the CDR3 is 15 residues. For the CDR3, the DNA is TGTGCCAGCAGTTTAAAGGGGACTAGCTACAATGAGCAGTTCTTC. It is translated as CASSLKGTSYNEQFF.

This clonotype has ten or more counts. This sequence joins TRBV20-1 and TRBJ1-1, with D possibly TRBD1 on 5 matching bases. This CDR3 comprises 11 residues. V was clipped by 7 bases and J by 12 bases, with 18 bases between them. Looked up from germline, CDR1 is DFQATT and CDR2 is SNEGSKA (reference sequence). The CDR3 DNA is TGCAGTGTTATAATCCCGACAGATACTTTCTTT. It encodes CSVIIPTDTFF.

The V gene is TRBV6-1, the J gene TRBJ1-2; TRBD1 matches at 7 bases. Germline V gives CDR1 MNHNS, CDR2 SASEGT. The CDR3 contains 13 residues. The V gene end was trimmed by 6 bases and the J gene end by 6 bases; junction bases not matched to a gene: 7. The CDR3 is CASRIGTANGYTF. The CDR3 nucleotides read TGTGCCAGCAGAATCGGGACAGCGAATGGCTACACCTTC.

This clonotype has only one observation. The conserved phenylalanine or tryptophan is not found at the CDR3 terminus, so this likely reflects a read error. V and J are TRBV6-2 or TRBV6-3 and TRBJ1-1; D is undetermined. Trimming pared 4 bases from V and 2 bases from J, leaving 11 bases between. From germline, CDR1 is MNHEY and CDR2 SVGEGT. The CDR3 is 14 residues long. The CDR3 is CASSSSASNTEAFL. For the CDR3, the DNA is TGTGCCAGCAGTTCCTCTGCCTCAAACACTGAAGCTTTCCTT.

This clonotype occurred many times. J is TRBJ2-7 and V is TRBV9; 10 nucleotides line up with TRBD2. This CDR3 has 15 residues. The J segment lost 3 bases and the V segment lost 0 bases, leaving 3 bases of the junction unmatched. Germline assignment: CDR1 SGDLS and CDR2 YYNGEE. This CDR3 is CASSVGSGRVYEQYF. CDR3 DNA: TGTGCCAGCAGCGTAGGAAGCGGGAGGGTCTACGAGCAGTACTTC.

This rearrangement joins TRBV6-2 or TRBV6-3 to TRBJ1-6; TRBD1 matches at 9 bases. This CDR3 spans 16 amino acids. CDR1 MNHEY and CDR2 SVGEGT come from the germline V gene. V lost 0 bases, J lost 7 bases, and 4 bases stayed unmatched. CDR3 DNA sequence: TGTGCCAGCAGTTACTCCCGCGGACAGGGGAATTCACCCCTCCACTTT. It translates to CASSYSRGQGNSPLHF.

This clonotype was recorded many times. The chain employs TRBV11-2 and TRBJ2-5; tentatively, D is TRBD1 (6 bases). The germline V gene encodes CDR1 SGHAT and CDR2 FQNNGV. CDR3 length: 15 residues. Trimming pared 2 bases from V and 5 bases from J, leaving 15 bases between. Here the CDR3 reads CASSLPRQAWETQYF. The DNA for the CDR3 is TGTGCCAGCAGCTTACCACGACAGGCCTGGGAGACCCAGTACTTC.

The genes are TRBV27 and TRBJ2-3; 7 bases are a match to TRBD2. The V gene's germline CDR1 is MNHEY and CDR2 SMNVEV (reference sequence). The V segment lost 1 base and the J segment 4 bases; nucleotides outside the gene matches: 8. The CDR3 runs 16 residues. CDR3 nucleotide sequence: TGTGCCAGCAGTTTATTCGGTGCGGGAGTGGCAGATACGCAGTATTTT. Encoded protein: CASSLFGAGVADTQYF.

The chain has TRBV10-3 and TRBJ2-3, with a possible D match to TRBD2 (6 bases). The CDR3 length is 13 residues. Looked up from germline, CDR1 is ENHRY and CDR2 is SYGVKD. The V end was cut by 8 bases, the J end by 5 bases, with 14 bases between. CDR3 loop: CAIWGVSEDTQYF. For the CDR3, the DNA is TGTGCCATCTGGGGGGTAAGCGAAGATACGCAGTATTTT.